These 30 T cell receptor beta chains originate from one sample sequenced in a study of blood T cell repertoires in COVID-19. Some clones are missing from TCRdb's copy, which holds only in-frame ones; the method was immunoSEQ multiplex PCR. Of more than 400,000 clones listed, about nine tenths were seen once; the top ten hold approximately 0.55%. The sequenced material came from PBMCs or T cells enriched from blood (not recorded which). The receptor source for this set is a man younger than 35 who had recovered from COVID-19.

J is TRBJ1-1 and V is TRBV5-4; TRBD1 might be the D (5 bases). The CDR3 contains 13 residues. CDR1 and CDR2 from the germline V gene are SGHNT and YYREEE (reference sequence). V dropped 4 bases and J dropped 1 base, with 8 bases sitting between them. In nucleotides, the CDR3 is TGTGCCAGCAGCCCTACAGGGAACACTGAAGCTTTCTTT. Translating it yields CASSPTGNTEAFF. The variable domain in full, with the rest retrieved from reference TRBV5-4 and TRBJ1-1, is ETGVTQSPTHLIKTRGQQVTLRCSSQSGHNTVSWYQQALGQGPQFIFQYYREEENGRGNFPPRFSGLQFPNYSSELNVNALELDDSALYLCASSPTGNTEAFFGQGTRLTVV.

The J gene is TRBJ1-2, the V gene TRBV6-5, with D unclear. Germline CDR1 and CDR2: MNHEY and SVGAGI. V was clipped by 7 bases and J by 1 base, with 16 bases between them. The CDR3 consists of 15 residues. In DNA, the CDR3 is TGTGCCAGCACAATTGTGTCCGGGATTAACTATGGCTACACCTTC. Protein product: CASTIVSGINYGYTF.

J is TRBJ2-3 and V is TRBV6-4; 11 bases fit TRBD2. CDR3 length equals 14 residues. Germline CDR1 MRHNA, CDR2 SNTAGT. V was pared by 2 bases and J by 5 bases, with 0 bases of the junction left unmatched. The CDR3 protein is CASSDGLAGDTQYF. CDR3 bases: TGTGCCAGCAGTGACGGACTAGCGGGAGATACGCAGTATTTT.

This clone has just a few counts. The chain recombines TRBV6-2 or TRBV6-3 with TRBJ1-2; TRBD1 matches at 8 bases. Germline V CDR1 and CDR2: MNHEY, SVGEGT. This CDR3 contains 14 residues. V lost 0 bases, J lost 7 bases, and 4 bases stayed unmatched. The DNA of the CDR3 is TGTGCCAGCAGTTACTCCGCAGGGGGCGTTGGCTACACCTTC. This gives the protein CASSYSAGGVGYTF.

In DNA, the CDR3 is TGTGCCAGCAGCTTAGATTCGACAGTGCAGGATGAAAAACTGTTTTTT. Translating gives CASSLDSTVQDEKLFF. V and J are TRBV11-2 and TRBJ1-4; the D gene is possibly TRBD1 (5 bases). Germline CDR1 SGHAT, CDR2 FQNNGV. V was pared by 0 bases and J by 6 bases, with 14 bases between. This CDR3 has 16 amino acids.

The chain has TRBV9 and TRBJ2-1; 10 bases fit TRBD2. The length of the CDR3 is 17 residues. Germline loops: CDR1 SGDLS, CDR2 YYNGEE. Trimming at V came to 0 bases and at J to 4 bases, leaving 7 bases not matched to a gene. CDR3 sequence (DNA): TGTGCCAGCAGCGTAGTGGCTAGCGGGAGACGATACAATGAGCAGTTCTTC. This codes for CASSVVASGRRYNEQFF.

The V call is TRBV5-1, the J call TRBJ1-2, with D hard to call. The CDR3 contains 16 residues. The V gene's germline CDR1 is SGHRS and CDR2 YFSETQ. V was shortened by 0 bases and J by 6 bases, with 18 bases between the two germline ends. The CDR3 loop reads CASSLAEIAEPDGYTF. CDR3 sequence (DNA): TGCGCCAGCAGCTTGGCCGAGATAGCGGAACCAGATGGCTACACCTTC.

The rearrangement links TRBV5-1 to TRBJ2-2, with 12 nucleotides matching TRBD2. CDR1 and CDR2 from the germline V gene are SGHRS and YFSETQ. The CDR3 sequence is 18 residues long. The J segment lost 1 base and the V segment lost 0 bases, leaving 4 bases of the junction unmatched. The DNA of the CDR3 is TGCGCCAGCAGCTTGGCCCCGGGACTAGCGGGGAACACCGGGGAGCTGTTTTTT. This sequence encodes CASSLAPGLAGNTGELFF.

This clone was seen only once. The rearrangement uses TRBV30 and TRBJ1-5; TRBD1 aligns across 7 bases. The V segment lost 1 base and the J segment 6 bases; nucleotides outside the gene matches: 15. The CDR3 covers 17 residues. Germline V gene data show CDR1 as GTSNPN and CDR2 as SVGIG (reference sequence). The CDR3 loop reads CAWSGNHQGVPFQPQHF. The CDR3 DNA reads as TGTGCCTGGAGTGGAAACCATCAGGGGGTTCCCTTTCAGCCCCAGCATTTT. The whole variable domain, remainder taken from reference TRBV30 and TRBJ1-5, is SQTIHQWPATLVQPVGSPLSLECTVEGTSNPNLYWYRQAAGRGLQLLFYSVGIGQISSEVPQNLSASRPQDRQFILSSKKLLLSDSGFYLCAWSGNHQGVPFQPQHFGDGTRLSIL.

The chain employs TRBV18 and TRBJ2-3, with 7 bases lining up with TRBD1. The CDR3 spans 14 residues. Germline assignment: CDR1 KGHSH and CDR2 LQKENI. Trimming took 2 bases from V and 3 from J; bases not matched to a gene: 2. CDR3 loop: CASSPGGQTDTQYF. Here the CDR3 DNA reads TGTGCCAGCTCACCAGGGGGACAGACAGATACGCAGTATTTT.

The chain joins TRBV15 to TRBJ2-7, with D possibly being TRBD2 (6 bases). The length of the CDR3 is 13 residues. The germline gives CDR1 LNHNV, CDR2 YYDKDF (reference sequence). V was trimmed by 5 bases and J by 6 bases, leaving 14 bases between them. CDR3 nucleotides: TGTGCCACCAGCCTACCGTGGGGAGGCGAGCAGTACTTC. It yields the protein CATSLPWGGEQYF.

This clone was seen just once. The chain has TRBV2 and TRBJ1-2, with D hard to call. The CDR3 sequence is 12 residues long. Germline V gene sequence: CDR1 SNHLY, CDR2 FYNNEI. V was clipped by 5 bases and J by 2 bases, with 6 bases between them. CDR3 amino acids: CASSRVNYGYTF. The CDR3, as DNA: TGTGCCAGCAGTCGGGTCAACTATGGCTACACCTTC.

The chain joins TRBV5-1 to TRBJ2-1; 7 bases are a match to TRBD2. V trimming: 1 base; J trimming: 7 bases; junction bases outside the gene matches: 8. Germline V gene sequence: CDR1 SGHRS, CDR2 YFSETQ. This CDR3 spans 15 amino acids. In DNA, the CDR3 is TGCGCCAGCAGCTTGACCGGCGGGAGTAATAATGAGCAGTTCTTC. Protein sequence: CASSLTGGSNNEQFF.

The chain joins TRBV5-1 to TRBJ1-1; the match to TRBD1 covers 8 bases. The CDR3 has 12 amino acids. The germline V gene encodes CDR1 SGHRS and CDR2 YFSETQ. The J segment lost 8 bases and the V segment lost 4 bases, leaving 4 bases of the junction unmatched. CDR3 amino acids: CASSQNRGEAFF. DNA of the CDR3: TGCGCCAGCAGCCAGAACAGGGGGGAAGCTTTCTTT. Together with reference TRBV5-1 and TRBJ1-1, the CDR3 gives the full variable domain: KAGVTQTPRYLIKTRGQQVTLSCSPISGHRSVSWYQQTPGQGLQFLFEYFSETQRNKGNFPGRFSGRQFSNSRSEMNVSTLELGDSALYLCASSQNRGEAFFGQGTRLTVV.

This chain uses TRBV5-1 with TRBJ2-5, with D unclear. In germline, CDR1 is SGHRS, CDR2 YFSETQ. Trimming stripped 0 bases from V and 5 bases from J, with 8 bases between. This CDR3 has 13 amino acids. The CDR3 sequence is CASSLDLGETQYF. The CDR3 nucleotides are TGCGCCAGCAGCTTGGATCTCGGGGAGACCCAGTACTTC. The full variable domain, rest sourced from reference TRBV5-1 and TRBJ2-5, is KAGVTQTPRYLIKTRGQQVTLSCSPISGHRSVSWYQQTPGQGLQFLFEYFSETQRNKGNFPGRFSGRQFSNSRSEMNVSTLELGDSALYLCASSLDLGETQYFGPGTRLLVL.

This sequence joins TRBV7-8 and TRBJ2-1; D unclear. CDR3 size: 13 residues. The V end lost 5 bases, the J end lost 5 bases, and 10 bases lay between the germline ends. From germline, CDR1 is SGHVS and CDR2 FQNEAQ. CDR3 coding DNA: TGTGCCAGCAGCCATGGCCGCCACAATGAGCAGTTCTTC. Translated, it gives CASSHGRHNEQFF.

Here the CDR3 reads CASASGGTPYQETQYF. For the CDR3, the DNA is TGCGCCAGCGCTAGCGGGGGGACCCCGTACCAAGAGACCCAGTACTTC. The rearrangement uses TRBV5-1 and TRBJ2-5; TRBD2 agrees at 11 bases. Germline loops: CDR1 SGHRS, CDR2 YFSETQ. The CDR3 is 16 amino acids. The V segment lost 7 bases and the J segment 0 bases; nucleotides outside the gene matches: 8.

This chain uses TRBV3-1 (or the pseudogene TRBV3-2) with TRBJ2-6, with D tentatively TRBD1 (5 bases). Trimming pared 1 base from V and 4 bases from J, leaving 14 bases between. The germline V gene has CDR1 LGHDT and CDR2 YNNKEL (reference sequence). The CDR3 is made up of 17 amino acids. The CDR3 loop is CASSQADSRSGANVLTF. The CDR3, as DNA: TGTGCCAGCAGCCAAGCCGACAGCCGCTCCGGGGCCAACGTCCTGACTTTC.

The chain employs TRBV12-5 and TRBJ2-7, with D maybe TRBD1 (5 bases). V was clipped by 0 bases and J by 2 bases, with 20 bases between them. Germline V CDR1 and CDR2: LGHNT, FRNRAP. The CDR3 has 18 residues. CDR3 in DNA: TGTGCTAGTGGTTTGGTACTTGGCAGGGCCAACTACCCCTACGAGCAGTACTTC. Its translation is CASGLVLGRANYPYEQYF.

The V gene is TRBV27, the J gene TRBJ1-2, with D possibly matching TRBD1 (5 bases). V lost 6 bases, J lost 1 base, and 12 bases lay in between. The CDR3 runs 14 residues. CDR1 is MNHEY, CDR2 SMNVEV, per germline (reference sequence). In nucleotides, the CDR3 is TGTGCCAGCAGCCGCGGGGCGGTTAACTATGGCTACACCTTC. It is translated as CASSRGAVNYGYTF.

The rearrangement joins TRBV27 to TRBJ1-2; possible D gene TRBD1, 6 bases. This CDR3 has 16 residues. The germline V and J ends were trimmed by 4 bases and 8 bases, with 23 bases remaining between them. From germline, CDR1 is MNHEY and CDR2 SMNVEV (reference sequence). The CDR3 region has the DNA TGTGCCAGCAGTTCCGGGACATCTACCCCGACCTACGGCTACACCTTC. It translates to CASSSGTSTPTYGYTF.

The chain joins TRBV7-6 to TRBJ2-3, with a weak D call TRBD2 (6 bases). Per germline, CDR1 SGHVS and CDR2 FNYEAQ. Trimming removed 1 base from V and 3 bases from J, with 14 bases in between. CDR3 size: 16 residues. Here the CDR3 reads CASSLVGGGMTDTQYF. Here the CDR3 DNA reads TGTGCCAGCAGCTTAGTCGGAGGCGGGATGACAGATACGCAGTATTTT.

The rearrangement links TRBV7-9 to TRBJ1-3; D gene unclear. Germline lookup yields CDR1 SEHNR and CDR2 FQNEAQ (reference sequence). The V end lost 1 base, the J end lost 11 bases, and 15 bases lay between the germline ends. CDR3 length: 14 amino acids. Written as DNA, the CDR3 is TGTGCCAGCAGCTTAGACGGGGAGACCACTGCCATATATTTT. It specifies CASSLDGETTAIYF. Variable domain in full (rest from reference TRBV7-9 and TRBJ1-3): DTGVSQNPRHKITKRGQNVTFRCDPISEHNRLYWYRQTLGQGPEFLTYFQNEAQLEKSRLLSDRFSAERPKGSFSTLEIQRTEQGDSAMYLCASSLDGETTAIYFGEGSWLTVV.

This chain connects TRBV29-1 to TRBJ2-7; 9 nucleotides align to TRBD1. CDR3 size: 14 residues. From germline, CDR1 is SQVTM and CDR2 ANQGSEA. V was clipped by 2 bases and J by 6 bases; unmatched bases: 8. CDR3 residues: CSVEPPGQGGEQYF. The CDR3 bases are TGCAGCGTTGAACCCCCGGGACAGGGTGGCGAGCAGTACTTC.

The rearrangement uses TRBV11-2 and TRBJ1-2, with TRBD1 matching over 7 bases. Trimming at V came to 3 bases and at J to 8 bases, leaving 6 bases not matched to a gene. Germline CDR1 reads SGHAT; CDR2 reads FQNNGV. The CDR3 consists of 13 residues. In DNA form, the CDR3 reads TGTGCCAGCAGCTTCGACAGGGTCGGCGGCTACACCTTC. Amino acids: CASSFDRVGGYTF.

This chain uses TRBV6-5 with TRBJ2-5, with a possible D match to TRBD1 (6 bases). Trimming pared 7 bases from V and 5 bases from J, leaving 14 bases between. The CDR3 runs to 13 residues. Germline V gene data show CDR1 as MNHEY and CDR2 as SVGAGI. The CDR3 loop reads CASTEDSRETQYF. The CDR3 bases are TGTGCCAGCACCGAGGACAGTCGGGAGACCCAGTACTTC.

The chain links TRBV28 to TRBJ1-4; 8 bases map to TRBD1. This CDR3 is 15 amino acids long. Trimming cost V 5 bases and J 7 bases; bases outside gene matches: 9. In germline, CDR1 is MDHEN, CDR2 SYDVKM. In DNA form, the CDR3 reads TGTGCCAGCAGTCCGGGGGACAGGCGAGGTGAAAAACTGTTTTTT. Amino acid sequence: CASSPGDRRGEKLFF.

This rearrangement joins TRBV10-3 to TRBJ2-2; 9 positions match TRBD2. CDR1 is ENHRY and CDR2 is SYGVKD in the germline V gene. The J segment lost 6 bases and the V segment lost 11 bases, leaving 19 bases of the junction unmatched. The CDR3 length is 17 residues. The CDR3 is CAPPPEWRGGHAGELFF. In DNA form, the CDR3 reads TGTGCCCCGCCACCGGAGTGGCGGGGGGGCCATGCCGGGGAGCTGTTTTTT.

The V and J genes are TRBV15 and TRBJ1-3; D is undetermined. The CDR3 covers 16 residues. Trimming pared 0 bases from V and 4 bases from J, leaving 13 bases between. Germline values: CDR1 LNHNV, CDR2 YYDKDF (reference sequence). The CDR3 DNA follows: TGTGCCACCAGCAGAGATAGGTCCGGCGGGGGAAACACCATATATTTT. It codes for CATSRDRSGGGNTIYF. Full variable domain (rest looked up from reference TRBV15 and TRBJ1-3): DAMVIQNPRYQVTQFGKPVTLSCSQTLNHNVMYWYQQKSSQAPKLLFHYYDKDFNNEADTPDNFQSRRPNTSFCFLDIRSPGLGDTAMYLCATSRDRSGGGNTIYFGEGSWLTVV.

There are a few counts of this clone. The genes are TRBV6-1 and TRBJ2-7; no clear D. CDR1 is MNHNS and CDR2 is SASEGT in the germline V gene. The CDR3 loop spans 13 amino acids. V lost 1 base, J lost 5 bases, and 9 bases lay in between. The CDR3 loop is CASSEGPGNEQYF. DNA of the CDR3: TGTGCCAGCAGTGAAGGCCCAGGAAACGAGCAGTACTTC.